The 14 T cell receptor beta chains given below trace back to one sample, sequenced in a study of T cell repertoires in cytomegalovirus infection. TCRdb redid the calling of the reads with MiXCR, one entry per CDR3 protein. The sample has around 280,000 distinct CDR3 sequences, around 9.6% seen once. Sequences were obtained from PBMCs. The receptors stem from a human donor in good health (CMV status not recorded). Some clones in this sample may be carry-over from other donors' samples.

This clonotype was counted ten times or more. J is TRBJ2-1 and V is TRBV14; the D gene is possibly TRBD1 (5 bases). V gave up 4 bases and J gave up 9 bases, with 22 bases separating them. The CDR3 consists of 16 residues. Germline CDR1 and CDR2: SGHDN and FVKESK. The CDR3, as DNA: TGTGCCAGCAGCCTCATGTTGCAGGGCCCGGCTGGTGAGCAGTTCTTC. It specifies CASSLMLQGPAGEQFF.

V usage is TRBV5-5 and J usage is TRBJ2-7, with 7 bases aligning to TRBD1. The CDR3 sequence is 12 residues long. Trimming removed 3 bases from V and 6 bases from J; junction bases left unmatched: 3. Germline V gene sequence: CDR1 SGHKS, CDR2 YYEKEE (reference sequence). The CDR3 DNA is TGTGCCAGCAGCTGGGACAGTTTCGAGCAGTACTTC. Its protein is CASSWDSFEQYF.

The chain has TRBV4-1 and TRBJ2-1, with TRBD1 matching over 12 bases. The CDR3 totals 18 residues. J gave up 7 bases and V 4 bases, and 14 bases lay outside the gene matches. Germline V gene lookup returns CDR1 MGHRA and CDR2 YSYEKL. The CDR3 bases are TGCGCCAGCAGCCGACGAGGTGTAGCGGGACAGGGGGCGAATGAGCAGTTCTTC. Encoded protein: CASSRRGVAGQGANEQFF.

This clonotype was counted ten times or more. V usage is TRBV6-5 and J usage is TRBJ1-1; the D is unclear. The CDR3 spans 15 residues. Germline CDR1 and CDR2: MNHEY and SVGAGI. V was shortened by 0 bases and J by 4 bases, with 12 bases between the two germline ends. CDR3 sequence reads: CASSYSSRRATEAFF. CDR3 nucleotides: TGTGCCAGCAGTTACTCGAGCCGTCGGGCCACTGAAGCTTTCTTT.

This clonotype was recorded many times. The V call is TRBV7-3, the J call TRBJ2-1; TRBD1 aligns across 8 bases. This CDR3 has 15 residues. The germline V gene has CDR1 SGHTA and CDR2 FQGTGA. Germline trimming cut 4 bases from V and 6 bases from J; bases unmatched to any gene: 8. CDR3 loop: CASSSRDRLSNEQFF. The CDR3 coding sequence is TGTGCCAGCAGCTCCCGGGACAGGCTTTCCAATGAGCAGTTCTTC.

The rearrangement uses TRBV9 and TRBJ1-4, with 10 positions matching TRBD1. Trimming cost V 4 bases and J 0 bases; bases outside gene matches: 12. Germline V lookup: CDR1 SGDLS, CDR2 YYNGEE. The CDR3 loop spans 19 amino acids. For the CDR3, the DNA is TGTGCCAGCAGCTCCCAGTCCGGGACAGGGGTTGCAACTAATGAAAAACTGTTTTTT. It yields the protein CASSSQSGTGVATNEKLFF.

This clonotype was counted only a few times. The V gene is TRBV20-1, the J gene TRBJ2-5; the match to TRBD2 covers 9 bases. The germline CDR1 and CDR2 sequences are DFQATT and SNEGSKA (reference sequence). Germline trimming cut 1 base from V and 3 bases from J; bases unmatched to any gene: 3. The CDR3 is 14 amino acids. This CDR3 is CSARGSSGKETQYF. In DNA form, the CDR3 reads TGCAGTGCTAGAGGTTCTAGCGGGAAAGAGACCCAGTACTTC.

In its sample, this clonotype was seen many times. The J gene is TRBJ1-1, the V gene TRBV20-1; the D is unclear. Germline V gives CDR1 DFQATT, CDR2 SNEGSKA (reference sequence). V was shortened by 5 bases and J by 4 bases, with 11 bases between the two germline ends. The CDR3 consists of 12 residues. The CDR3 protein is CSAGLLGTEAFF. The DNA of the CDR3 is TGCAGTGCTGGTTTATTGGGCACTGAAGCTTTCTTT.

This clonotype was detected ten times or more. The chain employs TRBV10-3 and TRBJ2-1, with 8 bases that match TRBD1. The CDR3 runs 14 residues. V was clipped by 4 bases and J by 6 bases; unmatched bases: 5. Germline CDR1 ENHRY, CDR2 SYGVKD. CDR3 region: CAISGRDRGNEQFF. In DNA form, the CDR3 reads TGTGCCATCAGTGGGAGAGACAGGGGCAATGAGCAGTTCTTC.

This clonotype was seen only once. A junction end diverges from the germline sequence, so it may reflect a read error. The chain couples TRBV5-1 to TRBJ2-1; 9 nucleotides line up with TRBD1. The CDR3 has 14 residues. The germline V gene encodes CDR1 SGHRS and CDR2 YFSETQ. The CDR3 sequence is CASSFSAGQGASNF. In DNA, the CDR3 is TGCGCCAGCAGCTTCTCGGCGGGACAGGGCGCATCTAATTTC.

This clonotype was detected ten times or more. This sequence joins TRBV7-6 and TRBJ1-6, with D possibly matching TRBD1 (5 bases). Between the trimmed V and J ends, which lost 1 base and 0 bases, there was a span of 13 bases. Germline lookup yields CDR1 SGHVS and CDR2 FNYEAQ. CDR3 length equals 18 residues. CDR3 amino acids: CASSLGKGASSYNSPLHF. CDR3 bases: TGTGCCAGCAGCTTAGGGAAAGGGGCGAGCTCCTATAATTCACCCCTCCACTTT.

This clonotype was detected ten times or more. The rearrangement uses TRBV3-1 and TRBJ1-1; 7 bases map to TRBD1. This CDR3 is built from 13 residues. J gave up 5 bases and V 6 bases, and 6 bases lay outside the gene matches. Germline V gene lookup returns CDR1 LGHDT and CDR2 YNNKEL (reference sequence). The DNA of the CDR3 is TGTGCCAGCAGTCAACAGGGGAGGACTGAAGCTTTCTTT. Protein product: CASSQQGRTEAFF.

This clonotype has more than one count but fewer than ten. The chain has TRBV7-9 and TRBJ1-1; 8 bases match TRBD1. V was clipped by 5 bases and J by 0 bases; unmatched bases: 11. Germline V gives CDR1 SEHNR, CDR2 FQNEAQ (reference sequence). This CDR3 region has 17 residues. In nucleotides, the CDR3 is TGTGCCAGCAGCCTAACCGGGACAGGCCCTTTGAACACTGAAGCTTTCTTT. Protein sequence: CASSLTGTGPLNTEAFF. The full variable domain, in which reference TRBV7-9 and TRBJ1-1 provide the parts outside the CDR3, is DTGVSQNPRHKITKRGQNVTFRCDPISEHNRLYWYRQTLGQGPEFLTYFQNEAQLEKSRLLSDRFSAERPKGSFSTLEIQRTEQGDSAMYLCASSLTGTGPLNTEAFFGQGTRLTVV.

V usage is TRBV2 and J usage is TRBJ2-1, with D maybe TRBD2 (5 bases). V gave up 5 bases and J gave up 4 bases, with 15 bases separating them. The CDR3 has 15 residues. Germline V gives CDR1 SNHLY, CDR2 FYNNEI. CDR3 nucleotide sequence: TGTGCCAGCAGTTCCGGTTCACGGGGTTACAATGAGCAGTTCTTC. It translates to CASSSGSRGYNEQFF.